Shown below are 30 T cell receptor beta chains from a single sample sequenced in a study of cytomegalovirus exposure and HLA in healthy donors (dated by TCRdb to 2017 to 2019). Receptor amplification or capture employed the immunoSEQ multiplex PCR assay. The multiplex PCR relied on a mix of 60 forward primers for TCR Vbeta segments and 13 reverse primers for TCR Jbeta segments. TCRdb took this table from immuneACCESS and kept in-frame rearrangements with V and J called. Such tables lack part of the clones; where checked against another copy, unresolved V genes explain under half of the gap, and the rest is unexplained. The sample table shows approximately 170,000 clones, and 62% are seen once. Roughly 2.9% of the sample comes from the top ten. The sample consisted of PBMCs. These receptors were taken from a man aged 40-55 years in good health and CMV-seronegative.

In this sample, this clone turned up once. The chain couples TRBV15 to TRBJ2-7, with 7 bases aligning to TRBD1. The V gene end was trimmed by 5 bases and the J gene end by 4 bases; junction bases not matched to a gene: 11. CDR1 and CDR2 (germline): LNHNV, YYDKDF (reference sequence). The CDR3 is 15 amino acids. CDR3 sequence: CATSGRTGSRYEQYF. CDR3 sequence (DNA): TGTGCCACCAGCGGAAGGACAGGTTCCAGGTACGAGCAGTACTTC.

The V and J genes are TRBV7-7 and TRBJ2-5; the D gene is possibly TRBD2 (5 bases). Germline lookup yields CDR1 SSHAT and CDR2 FNYEAQ (reference sequence). The CDR3 spans 13 residues. The ends were cut back, 5 bases at V and 2 bases at J, with 9 bases in the middle. In DNA form, the CDR3 reads TGTGCCAGCAGCCTGACTATGCAAGAGACCCAGTACTTC. Translation gives CASSLTMQETQYF.

As regards this clone: One junction end does not reproduce the germline sequence, and a read error may be involved. V usage is TRBV7-9 and J usage is TRBJ2-7; 12 nucleotides match TRBD2. The CDR3 spans 15 residues. Germline V gene lookup returns CDR1 SEHNR and CDR2 FQNEAQ (reference sequence). This CDR3 is CSSSLGLLAGGEQYF. Here the CDR3 DNA reads TGTTCCAGCAGCTTAGGGCTACTAGCGGGAGGTGAGCAGTACTTC.

The rearrangement links TRBV30 to TRBJ1-1; 8 positions agree with TRBD1. CDR1 is GTSNPN and CDR2 is SVGIG in the germline V gene (reference sequence). The CDR3 sequence is 13 residues long. V was clipped by 4 bases and J by 4 bases; unmatched bases: 5. CDR3 loop: CAWTMTGVTEAFF. The CDR3 nucleotides are TGTGCCTGGACCATGACAGGGGTCACTGAAGCTTTCTTT.

This chain uses TRBV5-6 with TRBJ1-2, with TRBD1 identical over 11 bases. The length of the CDR3 is 14 residues. V gave up 5 bases and J gave up 8 bases; unmatched junction bases: 8. Germline lookup yields CDR1 SGHDT and CDR2 YYEEEE. The CDR3, as DNA: TGTGCCAGCAGGCTTAACGGACAGGGGGCCGGCTACACCTTC. This translates into CASRLNGQGAGYTF.

The rearrangement links TRBV18 to TRBJ2-1; D perhaps matches TRBD2 (6 bases). This CDR3 is 14 amino acids long. Germline CDR1 reads KGHSH; CDR2 reads LQKENI. V lost 2 bases to trimming and J lost 4 bases, with 9 bases between them. The CDR3 bases are TGTGCCAGCTCACCATTGGAGGGGTACAATGAGCAGTTCTTC. Protein: CASSPLEGYNEQFF.

The chain couples TRBV27 to TRBJ2-7; D might be TRBD1 (6 bases). This CDR3 contains 13 residues. The germline CDR1 and CDR2 sequences are MNHEY and SMNVEV (reference sequence). V dropped 3 bases and J dropped 3 bases, with 9 bases sitting between them. CDR3 bases: TGTGCCAGCAGTTTGCGACAGGACTACGAGCAGTACTTC. This gives the protein CASSLRQDYEQYF.

The V gene is TRBV15, the J gene TRBJ2-7, with 7 positions matching TRBD2. The V and J ends lost 1 base and 4 bases, in that order; junction bases with no gene match: 4. Germline V gene data show CDR1 as LNHNV and CDR2 as YYDKDF (reference sequence). This CDR3 comprises 14 residues. CDR3 DNA sequence: TGTGCCACCAGCAGAGGATCTAGCGGATACGAGCAGTACTTC. Translation gives CATSRGSSGYEQYF.

The chain carries TRBV7-2 and TRBJ1-5, with TRBD1 as a possible D gene (5 bases). Deletions cut 0 bases from V and 4 bases from J, with 13 bases between. The CDR3 spans 16 residues. Germline V gene lookup returns CDR1 SGHTA and CDR2 FQGNSA. CDR3 region: CASSLARRGRNQPQHF. DNA of the CDR3: TGTGCCAGCAGCTTAGCGCGAAGGGGAAGGAATCAGCCCCAGCATTTT.

CDR3 in amino acids: CASSLRDRGVRNEAFF. Written as DNA, the CDR3 is TGTGCCAGCAGCCTCCGGGACAGGGGGGTAAGAAATGAAGCTTTCTTT. This chain uses TRBV21-1 with TRBJ1-1; the table's TRBD1 call for D was not verified on the DNA. TRBV21-1 is flagged as a pseudogene. The CDR3 totals 16 residues.

V and J are TRBV6-5 and TRBJ2-3, with D perhaps TRBD2 (5 bases). Trimming stripped 7 bases from V and 4 bases from J, with 12 bases between. There are 13 residues in the CDR3. Germline loops: CDR1 MNHEY, CDR2 SVGAGI. The chain's CDR3 is CASKLSGADTQYF. The CDR3 DNA reads as TGTGCCAGCAAGTTATCCGGGGCAGATACGCAGTATTTT.

The rearrangement joins TRBV7-3 to TRBJ2-1; TRBD2 agrees at 8 bases. The trim removed 3 bases at V and 6 bases at J, leaving 4 bases unmatched. CDR3 size: 14 residues. Per germline, CDR1 SGHTA and CDR2 FQGTGA. The CDR3 sequence is CASSLSAGGNEQFF. CDR3 DNA: TGTGCCAGCAGCTTGTCGGCGGGAGGCAATGAGCAGTTCTTC.

The chain couples TRBV6-5 to TRBJ2-3; D uncertain. The CDR3 length is 11 residues. V lost 5 bases and J lost 7, with 7 bases in between. From germline, CDR1 is MNHEY and CDR2 SVGAGI. CDR3 coding DNA: TGTGCCAGCAGTGAAGAGAATACGCAGTATTTT. This codes for CASSEENTQYF.

The chain uses TRBV5-8 and TRBJ2-3, with D unclear. Germline V CDR1 and CDR2: SGHTS, YDEGEE. Trimming took 0 bases from V and 1 from J, leaving 6 bases between them. The CDR3 length is 14 residues. CDR3 sequence (DNA): TGTGCCAGCAGCTTGGGAGAGGGCACAGATACGCAGTATTTT. This translates into CASSLGEGTDTQYF.

This clone appeared a few times. One junction end does not reproduce the germline sequence, and a read error may be involved. The chain couples TRBV4-2 to TRBJ2-7; the D gene is possibly TRBD2 (6 bases). Germline CDR1 LGHNA, CDR2 YNFKEQ. There are 13 residues in the CDR3. The CDR3 bases are TGTGCCAGCAGCCAAGGTGGAGTAGCGGCAATAGAATTC. Residues: CASSQGGVAAIEF.

This clone has just a few counts. The rearrangement joins TRBV6-5 to TRBJ2-1; D not resolved. V dropped 6 bases and J dropped 9 bases, with 12 bases sitting between them. This CDR3 comprises 12 residues. Germline V gene data show CDR1 as MNHEY and CDR2 as SVGAGI. CDR3 sequence reads: CASSNPSGEQFF. Written as DNA, the CDR3 is TGTGCCAGCAGCAACCCATCGGGTGAGCAGTTCTTC.

This clone came up a few times. This chain connects TRBV5-4 to TRBJ1-2, with D unclear. Trimming cost V 5 bases and J 8 bases, with 16 bases left between them. CDR1 is SGHNT and CDR2 is YYREEE in the germline V gene (reference sequence). CDR3 size: 13 residues. This CDR3 reads CASSPRREGGYTF. The DNA of the CDR3 is TGTGCCAGCAGTCCACGGAGGGAAGGGGGCTACACCTTC.

The CDR3 region is CASSQGRSVAGNEQFF. CDR3 nucleotide sequence: TGCGCCAGCAGCCAAGGTCGATCGGTAGCGGGGAATGAGCAGTTCTTC. The V and J genes are TRBV4-1 and TRBJ2-1; TRBD2 matches 8 bases. The junction had 9 bases not matched to a gene; V was cut back by 1 base and J by 7 bases. Germline V gives CDR1 MGHRA, CDR2 YSYEKL. The CDR3 has 16 residues.

V usage is TRBV27 and J usage is TRBJ1-6, with 8 bases identical to TRBD1. The germline V gene has CDR1 MNHEY and CDR2 SMNVEV (reference sequence). With V trimmed by 5 bases and J by 10 bases, 7 bases remained unmatched. The CDR3 spans 14 residues. CDR3 nucleotides: TGTGCCAGCAGTCCTACAGGGGGTTGGTCACCCCTCCACTTT. It translates to CASSPTGGWSPLHF.

This clone was recorded a few times. This chain joins TRBV7-2 and TRBJ2-3; tentatively, D is TRBD2 (6 bases). This CDR3 has 14 residues. V lost 5 bases and J 1 base, leaving 10 bases between the germline ends. CDR1 is SGHTA and CDR2 is FQGNSA in the germline V gene. The CDR3 DNA follows: TGTGCCAGCAGCCGGGGACTCGGCACAGATACGCAGTATTTT. It encodes CASSRGLGTDTQYF.

This rearrangement joins TRBV10-3 to TRBJ2-1; D is perhaps TRBD2 (5 bases). CDR1 and CDR2 from the germline V gene are ENHRY and SYGVKD. The CDR3 totals 13 residues. Trimming pared 9 bases from V and 9 bases from J, leaving 18 bases between. The CDR3: CAIRSEGVGEQFF. The DNA of the CDR3 is TGTGCCATACGTTCTGAGGGAGTTGGTGAGCAGTTCTTC.

The chain carries TRBV14 and TRBJ2-1, with a tentative D call TRBD2 (5 bases). V dropped 4 bases and J dropped 5 bases, with 30 bases sitting between them. CDR1 is SGHDN and CDR2 is FVKESK in the germline V gene. The CDR3 runs 20 residues. The CDR3, as DNA: TGTGCCAGCAGCCCGACTGCCGGGCGGGCTAGCCCCTTCGGGAACAATGAGCAGTTCTTC. Its translation: CASSPTAGRASPFGNNEQFF.

The chain carries TRBV5-1 and TRBJ2-3; TRBD2 might be the D (7 bases). The ends were cut back, 2 bases at V and 3 bases at J, with 13 bases in the middle. Germline CDR1 reads SGHRS; CDR2 reads YFSETQ. This CDR3 region has 15 residues. The CDR3 reads CASSFRGAGTDTQYF. As DNA, the CDR3 is TGCGCCAGCAGCTTCCGGGGGGCCGGGACAGATACGCAGTATTTT. Drawing the rest from reference TRBV5-1 and TRBJ2-3, the complete variable domain is KAGVTQTPRYLIKTRGQQVTLSCSPISGHRSVSWYQQTPGQGLQFLFEYFSETQRNKGNFPGRFSGRQFSNSRSEMNVSTLELGDSALYLCASSFRGAGTDTQYFGPGTRLTVL.

This clone has just a few counts. The rearrangement links TRBV7-9 to TRBJ2-5, with 7 bases aligning to TRBD1. The CDR3 runs 15 residues. CDR1 and CDR2 (germline): SEHNR, FQNEAQ (reference sequence). The ends lost 5 bases at V and 3 bases at J; junction bases unmatched: 9. The CDR3 DNA sequence: TGTGCCAGCAGCCCGCCGACAGGGTTTGAAGAGACCCAGTACTTC. Translation: CASSPPTGFEETQYF. Variable domain in full (rest from reference TRBV7-9 and TRBJ2-5): DTGVSQNPRHKITKRGQNVTFRCDPISEHNRLYWYRQTLGQGPEFLTYFQNEAQLEKSRLLSDRFSAERPKGSFSTLEIQRTEQGDSAMYLCASSPPTGFEETQYFGPGTRLLVL.

The chain employs TRBV5-6 and TRBJ1-2; tentatively, D is TRBD1 (5 bases). Germline CDR1 and CDR2: SGHDT and YYEEEE. V was cut by 2 bases and J by 6 bases, with 14 bases left in between. The CDR3 extends over 14 amino acids. CDR3 residues: CASSLVRGADGYTF. For the CDR3, the DNA is TGTGCCAGCAGCTTAGTAAGGGGCGCTGATGGCTACACCTTC.

The table lists this clone with a count of one. V usage is TRBV9 and J usage is TRBJ2-5; 10 bases are a match to TRBD1. The J call may not be correct, given that the DNA end is closer to TRBJ2-7. This CDR3 is built from 15 residues. Germline CDR1 is SGDLS and CDR2 is YYNGEE. CDR3 loop: CASSARTGGGSEQYF. CDR3 bases: TGTGCCAGCAGCGCCCGGACAGGGGGGGGTAGCGAGCAGTACTTC.

This clone was observed a few times. The chain recombines TRBV19 with TRBJ1-1, with 7 bases identical to TRBD1. Germline values: CDR1 LNHDA, CDR2 SQIVND (reference sequence). With V trimmed by 4 bases and J by 4 bases, 6 bases remained unmatched. CDR3 length equals 14 residues. The CDR3 sequence: CASSTGTATTEAFF. CDR3 bases: TGTGCCAGTAGTACCGGGACAGCTACCACTGAAGCTTTCTTT.

The chain employs TRBV11-3 and TRBJ2-5, with D possibly being TRBD1 (6 bases). CDR1 SGHNT and CDR2 YENEEA come from the germline V gene. The V gene lost 4 bases and the J gene lost 5 bases, with 14 bases spanning the gap. The CDR3 has 14 residues. CDR3 bases: TGTGCCAGCAGCTCGAACAGGGATGCTGAGACCCAGTACTTC. As protein: CASSSNRDAETQYF.

This sequence joins TRBV2 and TRBJ1-2; D possibly corresponds to TRBD1 (5 bases). The CDR3 sequence is 14 residues long. The germline V gene has CDR1 SNHLY and CDR2 FYNNEI. Trimming left V 7 bases short and J 6 bases short, with 18 bases between. The CDR3 here is CASTLAPCRDGYTF. For the CDR3, the DNA is TGTGCCAGCACCCTCGCCCCCTGCAGGGATGGCTACACCTTC.

The rearrangement uses TRBV5-1 and TRBJ1-6; D gene ambiguous. The V end was cut by 0 bases, the J end by 8 bases, with 12 bases between. Germline assignment: CDR1 SGHRS and CDR2 YFSETQ. This CDR3 is built from 15 residues. The CDR3 coding sequence is TGCGCCAGCAGCTTGGAGTTTCGGGGTGATTCACCCCTCCACTTT. Translating it yields CASSLEFRGDSPLHF.